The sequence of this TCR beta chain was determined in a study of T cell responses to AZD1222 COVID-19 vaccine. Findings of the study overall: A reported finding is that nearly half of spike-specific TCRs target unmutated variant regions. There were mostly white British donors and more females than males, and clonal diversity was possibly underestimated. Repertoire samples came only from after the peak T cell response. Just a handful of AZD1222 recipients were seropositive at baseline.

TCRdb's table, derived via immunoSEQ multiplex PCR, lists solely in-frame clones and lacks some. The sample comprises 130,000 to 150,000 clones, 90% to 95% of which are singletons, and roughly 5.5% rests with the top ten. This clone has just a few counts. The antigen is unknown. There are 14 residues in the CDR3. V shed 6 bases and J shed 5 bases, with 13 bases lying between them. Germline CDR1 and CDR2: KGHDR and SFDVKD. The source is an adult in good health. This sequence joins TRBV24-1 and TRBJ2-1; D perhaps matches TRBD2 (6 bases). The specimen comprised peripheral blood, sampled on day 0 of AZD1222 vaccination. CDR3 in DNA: TGTGCCACCAGTTCGACTAGACGGGACAATGAGCAGTTCTTC. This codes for CATSSTRRDNEQFF.